The 8 T cell receptor beta chains below all came from one sample that was sequenced in a study of T cell responses to AZD1222 COVID-19 vaccine. TCRdb's table, derived via immunoSEQ multiplex PCR, lists solely in-frame clones and lacks some. This sample has 95,000 to 150,000 clones, with 75% to 85% found just once. The sample was peripheral blood, taken 28 days after the second AZD1222 dose. Receptors were obtained from an adult who received the AZD1222 COVID-19 vaccine.

The chain employs TRBV7-2 and TRBJ1-1; D ambiguous. The CDR3 spans 16 residues. Germline V gene lookup returns CDR1 SGHTA and CDR2 FQGNSA. Deletions cut 2 bases from V and 1 base from J, with 14 bases between. DNA for the CDR3: TGTGCCAGCAGCTTACAAGGAGGTCGTACGAACACTGAAGCTTTCTTT. It encodes CASSLQGGRTNTEAFF.

The chain has TRBV2 and TRBJ2-7; 11 positions match TRBD2. This CDR3 region has 15 residues. Trimming at V came to 8 bases and at J to 2 bases, leaving 8 bases not matched to a gene. CDR1 is SNHLY, CDR2 FYNNEI, per germline. The CDR3 spells CASGRSGGAAYEQYF. CDR3 bases: TGTGCCAGCGGGCGTAGCGGGGGGGCGGCCTACGAGCAGTACTTC.

The genes are TRBV16 and TRBJ2-7; D may be TRBD1 or TRBD2 (5 bases each). Germline V lookup: CDR1 KGHSY, CDR2 FQNENV. Between the trimmed V and J ends, which lost 2 bases and 4 bases, there was a span of 15 bases. The CDR3 spans 15 residues. The CDR3 spells CASSQTGTRSYEQYF. The CDR3 DNA is TGTGCCAGCAGCCAAACCGGGACCAGGAGTTACGAGCAGTACTTC.

V usage is TRBV9 and J usage is TRBJ2-1; no definite D call. This CDR3 is built from 12 residues. V was cut by 1 base and J by 4 bases, with 3 bases left in between. The germline V gene encodes CDR1 SGDLS and CDR2 YYNGEE. CDR3: CASSVSYNEQFF. In DNA, the CDR3 is TGTGCCAGCAGCGTAAGTTACAATGAGCAGTTCTTC. Full variable domain (outside the CDR3, taken from reference TRBV9 and TRBJ2-1): DSGVTQTPKHLITATGQRVTLRCSPRSGDLSVYWYQQSLDQGLQFLIQYYNGEERAKGNILERFSAQQFPDLHSELNLSSLELGDSALYFCASSVSYNEQFFGPGTRLTVL.

The genes are TRBV3-1 (or the pseudogene TRBV3-2) and TRBJ2-7; D not certain. Germline CDR1 and CDR2: LGHDT and YNNKEL (reference sequence). The V end was cut by 1 base, the J end by 3 bases, with 10 bases between. The CDR3 extends over 14 amino acids. In DNA, the CDR3 is TGTGCCAGCAGCCAAGGCAGCTCCGGCTACGAGCAGTACTTC. Its translation is CASSQGSSGYEQYF.

The CDR3 nucleotides read TGTGCCAGTAGTATTGGGGTTGGCATTCAAGAGACCCAGTACTTC. Translating it yields CASSIGVGIQETQYF. The chain employs TRBV19 and TRBJ2-5; no reliable D call. This CDR3 spans 15 amino acids. V shed 3 bases and J shed 2 bases, with 13 bases lying between them. Germline V lookup: CDR1 LNHDA, CDR2 SQIVND (reference sequence).

The chain carries TRBV7-9 and TRBJ1-1; D is unresolved. This CDR3 contains 14 residues. CDR1 SEHNR and CDR2 FQNEAQ come from the germline V gene (reference sequence). The ends were cut back, 2 bases at V and 2 bases at J, with 9 bases in the middle. This CDR3 reads CASSLPSPNTEAFF. As DNA, the CDR3 is TGTGCCAGCAGCTTACCTTCACCAAACACTGAAGCTTTCTTT.

The chain carries TRBV11-3 and TRBJ2-2; TRBD1 agrees at 7 bases. The CDR3 contains 16 residues. V was clipped by 1 base and J by 4 bases; unmatched bases: 6. Germline-derived CDR1 and CDR2 are SGHNT and YENEEA. Here the CDR3 reads CASSLAGGRGTGELFF. The CDR3 DNA reads TGTGCCAGCAGCTTAGCAGGGGGTCGCGGCACCGGGGAGCTGTTTTTT.